The clone carrying this T cell receptor beta chain turned up a few times. Its specificity is unknown. This sample was taken from a study of identical twins. General study points: Analyses of zero insertions could, in part, be confounded by invariant MAIT and iNKT cells.

All donors were healthy Caucasians. TCRdb re-analysed the 5' RACE reads in MiXCR, keeping a single row per CDR3 protein. Of under 300,000 distinct CDR3 sequences listed, approximately 11% are singletons. The data were also submitted as part of a second study, on yellow fever vaccine responses in identical twins.

This sequence was found in a young woman in good health. Material for sequencing was memory (CD45RO+) T cells sorted from blood.

Written as DNA, the CDR3 is TGTGCCAGCAGCTTTCGCTCTGGACTAGGGGGCGAGCAGTACTTC. Translating it yields CASSFRSGLGGEQYF. The chain is built from TRBV3-1 and TRBJ2-7; D perhaps matches TRBD2 (7 bases). The CDR3 extends over 15 amino acids. The ends were cut back, 5 bases at V and 6 bases at J, with 20 bases in the middle. Germline V gene lookup returns CDR1 LGHDT and CDR2 YNNKEL (reference sequence).